This TCR beta chain stems from a study of beta chain features in type 1 diabetes. Across the study: The study found patients and healthy donors alike in age, gender and cell yields. Overall study findings and caveats: Shortening that was moderate but significant affected the TCRB CDR3s of Type 1 diabetes patients in all four CD4+ subsets.

About this clone: Its target is not known.

Germline lookup yields CDR1 MGHDK and CDR2 SYGVNS. This CDR3 has 13 residues. With 5 bases removed from V and 7 bases from J, the gap between germline ends came to 9 bases. Sorting of CD4+ naive, central memory, regulatory and stem cell-like memory cells was performed via CD45RO/CCR7/CD25/CD127/CD95/CD27. All of the isolated RNA was reverse transcribed, so expressed TCRB transcripts were sequenced. The method was immunoSEQ multiplex PCR; TCRdb's version includes in-frame clones alone and lacks a portion of them. The table lists 41,000 or so clones, 65% to 80% of them singletons. The J gene is TRBJ1-6, the V gene TRBV25-1, with a weak D call TRBD1 (6 bases). The sample comprised Tregs from blood. The origin of this receptor is a man aged 25 to 45 with type 1 diabetes. Some clones in this sample may be carry-over from other donors' samples. CDR3: CASSRQVNSPLHF. In nucleotides, the CDR3 is TGTGCCAGCAGTAGACAGGTCAATTCACCCCTCCACTTT.